This note documents a single TCR beta chain sequence. This specimen comes from a study of blood T cell repertoires in COVID-19. The CDR3 extends over 12 amino acids. Germline values: CDR1 ENHRY, CDR2 SYGVKD. Trimming shortened V by 8 bases and J by 7 bases, and 14 bases separated the two germline ends. In the original processing: Estimation of nucleated cell counts relied on the amplification of reference gene primers. TCRdb's copy holds only in-frame clones and misses some; the assay was immunoSEQ multiplex PCR. V and J calls plus clone size are reproduced from that table; the DNA served to infer D and trimming. The sample shows approximately 190,000 clones, 84% of them seen only once.

The receptor's source is a man aged 30 to 45 with active or convalescent COVID-19. The rearrangement joins TRBV10-3 to TRBJ1-2; D unresolved. The sample consisted of peripheral blood. The CDR3 DNA sequence: TGTGCCATCCGGAATGAGGGATCTGGCTACACCTTC. Encoded protein: CAIRNEGSGYTF.